A selection of T cell receptor beta chains follows, all from one sample in a study of early T cells in non-severe SARS-CoV-2 infection. TCRdb fed the 5' RACE reads into MiXCR, producing one record per CDR3 protein. The sample yields tens of thousands of distinct CDR3 sequences, less than 15% seen once. Sequenced input: whole blood. These receptors were obtained from an adult who was a healthcare worker with PCR-confirmed SARS-CoV-2 infection or an uninfected control (not recorded which). CDR3s include the opening cysteine and the closing phenylalanine or tryptophan. A D gene is named only where the DNA matches it firmly. A clone size is listed for some rows: how often the clone was seen (once, few, many), or a class if it is expanded.

d_call	v_call	clone_size	j_call	cdr3_nt	cdr3_aa
-	TRBV29-1	many	TRBJ1-5	TGCAGCGTTGGAGAAGGCAATCAGCCCCAGCATTTT	CSVGEGNQPQHF
-	TRBV10-3	-	TRBJ2-7	TGTGCCATCAACCCCGCAGCGCCGCGGGCTCCGAGCTCCTACGAGCAGTACTTC	CAINPAAPRAPSSYEQYF
-	TRBV27	-	TRBJ1-2	TGTGCCAGCAGTCCCAGGGGTGGCAACTATGGCTACACCTTC	CASSPRGGNYGYTF
TRBD1	TRBV11-3	many	TRBJ2-2	TGTGCCAGCAGCTTAGCGGGACAGACGAACACCGGGGAGCTGTTTTTT	CASSLAGQTNTGELFF
TRBD1	TRBV29-1	many	TRBJ2-7	TGCAGCGCACAGGGGGCCCATTCCCACGAGCAGTACTTC	CSAQGAHSHEQYF
-	TRBV29-1	many	TRBJ1-2	TGCAGCGCCGGTTATAGCTATGGCTACACCTTC	CSAGYSYGYTF
-	TRBV2	few	TRBJ1-5	TGTGCCAGCACCCAATTCCGGGACACTTCGCAGCCCCAGCATTTT	CASTQFRDTSQPQHF
-	TRBV5-1	many	TRBJ2-5	TGCGCCAGCAGCTTGGGACTTATCGAGGGGGGCCAAGAGACCCAGTACTTC	CASSLGLIEGGQETQYF
TRBD2	TRBV5-4	-	TRBJ2-3	TGTGCCAGCAGCTTGAAGGCGGGAGCAGATACGCAGTATTTT	CASSLKAGADTQYF
-	TRBV11-2	many	TRBJ2-7	TGTGCCAGCAGCTTATTCACCGGGGCGCATCCTGTCTACGAGCAGTACTTC	CASSLFTGAHPVYEQYF
TRBD2	TRBV5-4	many	TRBJ2-1	TGTGCCAGCAGCTTTACTAGCGGGAGCCATGAGCAGTTCTTC	CASSFTSGSHEQFF
-	TRBV18	few	TRBJ2-1	TGTGCCAGCTCACCGCCGCTCAGGGGCGAGCAGTTCTTC	CASSPPLRGEQFF
-	TRBV12-3/TRBV12-4	-	TRBJ2-3	TGTGCCAGCAGTCCAGCGGGCCCCACAGATACGCAGTATTTT	CASSPAGPTDTQYF
-	TRBV7-8	many	TRBJ2-7	TGTGCCAGCAGCTTAGGTTCCCCAAGCGGCTCTAGCTCCTACGAGCAGTACTTC	CASSLGSPSGSSSYEQYF
TRBD1	TRBV27	few	TRBJ2-2	TGTGCCAGCAGTGAACAGGGGCAGAACACCGGGGAGCTGTTTTTT	CASSEQGQNTGELFF
TRBD2	TRBV6-5	many	TRBJ2-7	TGTGCCAGCAGGGGGCGAACTAGCGGAGTCTACGAGCAGTACTTC	CASRGRTSGVYEQYF
TRBD1	TRBV28	few	TRBJ2-7	TGTGCCAGCCATACAGGGGGACCCTACGAGCAGTACTTC	CASHTGGPYEQYF
TRBD1	TRBV2	-	TRBJ2-2	TGTGCCAGCAGTGACAAGGGACAGGGGTACGGGGAGCTGTTTTTT	CASSDKGQGYGELFF
-	TRBV7-2	few	TRBJ2-1	TGTGCCAGCAGCTCATGGGGGAGCTCCTACAATGAGCAGTTCTTC	CASSSWGSSYNEQFF
-	TRBV2	many	TRBJ2-3	TGTGCCAGCACCTACACAGATACGCAGTATTTT	CASTYTDTQYF
-	TRBV12-3/TRBV12-4	many	TRBJ2-3	TGTGCCAGCAGTTTGAGGGCTAGCACAGATACGCAGTATTTT	CASSLRASTDTQYF
TRBD1	TRBV30	-	TRBJ1-5	TGTGCCTCCAGTGGAGAGAGGGGACAGGGGGCGCTGAGCAATCAGCCCCAGCATTTT	CASSGERGQGALSNQPQHF
-	TRBV28	-	TRBJ2-7	TGTGCCAGCAGTTTGACAGTAACTGGCCAGGAGCAGTACTTC	CASSLTVTGQEQYF
-	TRBV29-1	few	TRBJ2-7	TGCAGCGTCGCCATTGGTGGTAGCGTGATCTACGAGCAGTACTTC	CSVAIGGSVIYEQYF
-	TRBV20-1	many	TRBJ2-3	TGCAGTGCTAGACTCGACCTTTGGGAAGATACGCAGTATTTT	CSARLDLWEDTQYF
TRBD2	TRBV6-2/TRBV6-3	many	TRBJ2-2	TGTGCCAGCAGCTTTGGGACTAGCGGGAACACCGGGGAGCTGTTTTTT	CASSFGTSGNTGELFF
-	TRBV18	-	TRBJ2-2	TGTGCCAGCTCACCGGCGGCTGCTAACACCGGGGAGCTGTTTTTT	CASSPAAANTGELFF
TRBD1	TRBV5-1	few	TRBJ1-6	TGCGCCAGCAGCTTCACAGAAACGGGGACAGGGGGATCACCCCTCCACTTT	CASSFTETGTGGSPLHF
-	TRBV4-2	few	TRBJ1-4	TGTGCCAGCAGCCAAGGCGGACAGTTTAATGAAAAACTGTTTTTT	CASSQGGQFNEKLFF
-	TRBV2	few	TRBJ1-1	TGTGCCAGCAGTGATCCAGGAGGGGGGAGAGTTACTGAAGCTTTCTTT	CASSDPGGGRVTEAFF
TRBD1	TRBV7-2	-	TRBJ1-1	TGTGCCAGCAGCTTTAGGACAGGGGTGGACACTGAAGCTTTCTTT	CASSFRTGVDTEAFF
TRBD1	TRBV5-6	many	TRBJ1-2	TGTGCCAGCAGCTTCAGGGGGCGGGATGGCTACACCTTC	CASSFRGRDGYTF
-	TRBV7-3	many	TRBJ2-5	TGTGCCAGCAGTCCCGGGGCCGAGGGAGAGACCCAGTACTTC	CASSPGAEGETQYF
TRBD2	TRBV20-1	many	TRBJ2-4	TGCAGTGCTAGAGATTCCGCGCCTAGCGGGGTAACCAAAAACATTCAGTACTTC	CSARDSAPSGVTKNIQYF
-	TRBV6-1	many	TRBJ1-5	TGTGCCAGCAGCGGACAGTCTTACAATCAGCCCCAGCATTTT	CASSGQSYNQPQHF
-	TRBV2	many	TRBJ2-7	TGTGCCAGCATGCCGGGACATACTACGGAGCAGTACTTC	CASMPGHTTEQYF
-	TRBV12-3/TRBV12-4	few	TRBJ2-1	TGTGCCAGCAGTTCCGGGACCTTGCAGTTCTTC	CASSSGTLQFF
-	TRBV5-1	few	TRBJ2-1	TGCGCCAGCAGCTTGGAGCGAGAGCAGTTCTTC	CASSLEREQFF
-	TRBV6-1	many	TRBJ1-1	TGTGCCAGCAGCGCGAGATGGAACACTGAAGCTTTCTTT	CASSARWNTEAFF
TRBD2	TRBV7-3	few	TRBJ2-1	TGTGCCAGCAGCGTTAATAGCGGGAGCTCCTACAATGAGCAGTTCTTC	CASSVNSGSSYNEQFF
TRBD2	TRBV9	few	TRBJ2-5	TGTGCCAGCAGTACTAGCGGGGCGTACCAAGAGACCCAGTACTTC	CASSTSGAYQETQYF
-	TRBV12-3/TRBV12-4	-	TRBJ2-1	TGTGCCAGCAGTTGGGAAGGCTACAATGAGCAGTTCTTC	CASSWEGYNEQFF
-	TRBV7-9	-	TRBJ1-1	TGTGCCAGTGGGTTTAGTAGTAACACTGAAGCTTTCTTT	CASGFSSNTEAFF
TRBD2	TRBV29-1	many	TRBJ2-3	TGCAGCGTCCGTGGACTAGCGGGAGCGGATACGCAGTATTTT	CSVRGLAGADTQYF
-	TRBV29-1	-	TRBJ1-6	TGCAGCGTTGACCCCCTCCACTTT	CSVDPLHF